The subject of this entry is one TCR beta chain. The conserved final phenylalanine or tryptophan is absent from the CDR3, which likely points to a read error. It is unclear where the CDR3 begins or ends on the DNA, so no DNA is shown, and the CDR3 is as TCRdb lists it. Unsorted bulk tissue, roughly 20-33 mg of it, served as the source for co-extraction of RNA and DNA. The record originates from a study of tumor-infiltrating lymphocytes in primary liver carcinoma. TCR beta cDNA was prepared out of roughly 0.5 ug total RNA by means of a constant-region primer. Slightly modified ARM-PCR, run as three nested multiplex PCR rounds, produced the TCR beta libraries. TCRdb used MiXCR to reprocess the multiplex PCR reads, holding one entry per CDR3 protein. The table includes 70,000 to 75,000 distinct CDR3 sequences, roughly 69% detected once. The specimen sequenced was liver tumor tissue from sampling region 4. Sample subset: tumor region T4, right-lateral pole. This clonotype was obtained from a man in his forties with primary liver carcinoma and hepatitis B virus infection.

CDR3 loop: CASSVGQDSQS. The chain employs TRBV9 and TRBJ2-7; the D segment call TRBD1 is taken from the table without a DNA check. CDR1 and CDR2 from the germline V gene are SGDLS and YYNGEE. The CDR3 adds up to 11 amino acids, both ends counted.